This passage covers 24 T cell receptor beta chains from one sample sequenced in a study of T cells in localized non-small cell lung cancer. The assay was immunoSEQ multiplex PCR, and TCRdb's table has in-frame clones only and misses some. The table lists roughly 20,000 clones, about 91% of them singletons, with 2.5% to 3% in the top ten. Source: peripheral blood, taken before any cancer treatment. These receptors originate from a woman aged 40-69 years with stage I lung adenocarcinoma.

This clone was seen only once. The V call is TRBV28, the J call TRBJ1-2, with a possible D match to TRBD1 (6 bases). The CDR3 covers 13 residues. Germline V CDR1 and CDR2: MDHEN, SYDVKM. Trimming cost V 2 bases and J 8 bases, with 12 bases left between them. The DNA of the CDR3 is TGTGCCAGCAGTTTACAGGGGTGGCACGGCTACACCTTC. Translating gives CASSLQGWHGYTF.

Only a few counts were recorded for this clone. This sequence joins TRBV29-1 and TRBJ1-1; no definite D call. Per germline, CDR1 SQVTM and CDR2 ANQGSEA. CDR3 length: 13 residues. The V end lost 1 base, the J end lost 0 bases, and 6 bases lay between the germline ends. The CDR3 DNA follows: TGCAGCGTTGAAGGGGAGGTGAACACTGAAGCTTTCTTT. It codes for CSVEGEVNTEAFF.

V usage is TRBV19 and J usage is TRBJ2-4, with 7 bases fitting TRBD1. The CDR3 length is 16 residues. Germline CDR1 and CDR2: LNHDA and SQIVND (reference sequence). Losses at the gene ends were 8 bases for V and 0 bases for J; bases not matched to a gene: 10. CDR3 bases: TGTGCCAGTCGGTCGGGGACAGAACTAGCCAAAAACATTCAGTACTTC. Encoded protein: CASRSGTELAKNIQYF.

The chain has TRBV7-2 and TRBJ1-2, with D unclear. Germline-derived CDR1 and CDR2 are SGHTA and FQGNSA. V was cut by 5 bases and J by 3 bases, with 16 bases left in between. This CDR3 is 15 amino acids long. The CDR3 nucleotides read TGTGCCAGCAGCCCCGAAGATAGCGGGCACTATGGCTACACCTTC. Translated, it gives CASSPEDSGHYGYTF.

This chain links TRBV27 with TRBJ1-5; D is perhaps TRBD1 (5 bases). The CDR3 is 13 residues long. In germline, CDR1 is MNHEY, CDR2 SMNVEV (reference sequence). V was pared by 8 bases and J by 8 bases, with 16 bases between. The CDR3 region is CASVRAAREPQHF. The DNA of the CDR3 is TGTGCCAGCGTTAGGGCGGCCAGGGAGCCCCAGCATTTT.

The DNA for the CDR3 is TGTGCCAGCAGTTTTCGAGGACAGGGAGAGCAGTACTTC. Encoded protein: CASSFRGQGEQYF. The chain has TRBV6-5 and TRBJ2-7; TRBD1 matches at 8 bases. CDR3 length: 13 residues. The ends lost 4 bases at V and 7 bases at J; junction bases unmatched: 6. CDR1 is MNHEY, CDR2 SVGAGI, per germline.

The gene calls are TRBV28 and TRBJ2-5; the match to TRBD1 covers 10 bases. Germline CDR1 is MDHEN and CDR2 is SYDVKM. The length of the CDR3 is 17 residues. V trimming: 0 bases; J trimming: 5 bases; junction bases outside the gene matches: 9. The CDR3 sequence: CASSLWGTRGQGETQYF. The CDR3 DNA reads TGTGCCAGCAGTTTATGGGGGACCAGGGGACAGGGGGAGACCCAGTACTTC.

This clone was seen just once. This chain uses TRBV5-4 with TRBJ2-6, with 11 bases lining up with TRBD1. The CDR3 is 18 amino acids. V dropped 4 bases and J dropped 0; count of bases not matched to a gene: 6. CDR1 is SGHNT, CDR2 YYREEE, per germline (reference sequence). CDR3: CASSIGTGGASGANVLTF. The CDR3 DNA follows: TGTGCCAGCAGCATCGGGACAGGGGGAGCCTCTGGGGCCAACGTCCTGACTTTC.

CDR3 DNA sequence: TGTGCCTACCGGGACGTTCAGGAGTACTTC. Translation: CAYRDVQEYF. The chain uses TRBV30 and TRBJ2-7, with D tentatively TRBD1 or TRBD2 (5 bases each). This CDR3 is built from 10 residues. The V end was cut by 7 bases, the J end by 11 bases, with 15 bases between. In germline, CDR1 is GTSNPN, CDR2 SVGIG (reference sequence).

The chain combines TRBV14 with TRBJ2-3; either TRBD1 or TRBD2 may supply D (6 bases each). The V and J ends lost 3 bases and 8 bases respectively, with 15 bases between them. Germline CDR1 SGHDN, CDR2 FVKESK. The CDR3 is 14 residues long. CDR3 protein: CASSQGGPSTTQYF. CDR3 DNA sequence: TGTGCCAGCAGCCAGGGGGGCCCATCGACTACGCAGTATTTT.

V usage is TRBV9 and J usage is TRBJ1-1; the D is unclear. The CDR3 sequence is 13 residues long. Looked up from germline, CDR1 is SGDLS and CDR2 is YYNGEE. V was shortened by 6 bases and J by 4 bases, with 13 bases between the two germline ends. Here the CDR3 DNA reads TGTGCCAGCACCCCGACTGTATCCACTGAAGCTTTCTTT. Translated, it gives CASTPTVSTEAFF.

The genes are TRBV18 and TRBJ1-1; no definite D call. Germline-derived CDR1 and CDR2 are KGHSH and LQKENI. There are 13 residues in the CDR3. Trimming took 3 bases from V and 3 from J, leaving 8 bases between them. The CDR3 nucleotides are TGTGCCAGCTCACCCAGGTCGGACACTGAAGCTTTCTTT. As protein: CASSPRSDTEAFF.

V gene TRBV5-1 combines with J gene TRBJ2-3, with TRBD2 matching 7 bases. Looked up from germline, CDR1 is SGHRS and CDR2 is YFSETQ. Trimming at V came to 4 bases and at J to 2 bases, leaving 7 bases not matched to a gene. CDR3 length: 15 amino acids. This CDR3 reads CASSLASGNTDTQYF. For the CDR3, the DNA is TGCGCCAGCAGCCTCGCTAGCGGCAACACAGATACGCAGTATTTT.

The chain links TRBV28 to TRBJ2-2; the D call may be TRBD1 or TRBD2 (6 bases each). Germline V CDR1 and CDR2: MDHEN, SYDVKM. V lost 2 bases, J lost 5 bases, and 15 bases lay in between. This CDR3 has 16 residues. CDR3 nucleotide sequence: TGTGCCAGCAGTTTAAGGGGGGCACCCCGGACCGGGGAGCTGTTTTTT. The encoded protein is CASSLRGAPRTGELFF.

J is TRBJ2-3 and V is TRBV5-1; tentatively, D is TRBD1 (7 bases). The ends were cut back, 4 bases at V and 6 bases at J, with 15 bases in the middle. This CDR3 spans 14 amino acids. Germline V gives CDR1 SGHRS, CDR2 YFSETQ. For the CDR3, the DNA is TGCGCCAGCAGCGGGGGGACAGAAATCGATACGCAGTATTTT. Its protein product is CASSGGTEIDTQYF.

This clone was counted once. The chain combines TRBV5-1 with TRBJ1-1; 10 bases map to TRBD1. This CDR3 comprises 13 residues. Germline V gene data show CDR1 as SGHRS and CDR2 as YFSETQ. With 0 bases clipped from V and 10 bases from J, the junction kept 3 bases outside the gene matches. The CDR3 coding sequence is TGCGCCAGCAGCTTGGTATGGGACAGGGGAGCTTTCTTT. As protein: CASSLVWDRGAFF.

A single count supports this clone. This chain joins TRBV7-6 and TRBJ2-3; 9 bases line up with TRBD2. Trimming removed 0 bases from V and 3 bases from J; junction bases left unmatched: 4. The CDR3 covers 16 residues. Germline assignment: CDR1 SGHVS and CDR2 FNYEAQ. This CDR3 is CASSLAPLAGTDTQYF. CDR3 nucleotide sequence: TGTGCCAGCAGCTTAGCTCCCCTAGCGGGGACAGATACGCAGTATTTT.

The chain links TRBV5-1 to TRBJ1-4, with a possible D match to TRBD1 (6 bases). V was clipped by 0 bases and J by 7 bases, with 13 bases between them. The CDR3 has 15 amino acids. CDR1 and CDR2 from the germline V gene are SGHRS and YFSETQ. The CDR3 spells CASSLVGGQGEKLFF. CDR3 sequence (DNA): TGCGCCAGCAGCTTGGTGGGGGGCCAAGGTGAAAAACTGTTTTTT.

The chain couples TRBV29-1 to TRBJ1-1; no reliable D call. V dropped 5 bases and J dropped 1 base, with 11 bases sitting between them. Germline loops: CDR1 SQVTM, CDR2 ANQGSEA. This CDR3 contains 13 residues. The CDR3 sequence: CSVRPGGNTEAFF. The CDR3 nucleotides are TGCAGCGTTCGTCCAGGCGGGAACACTGAAGCTTTCTTT.

The rearrangement links TRBV15 to TRBJ2-1; TRBD2 agrees at 13 bases. J gave up 6 bases and V 3 bases, and 2 bases lay outside the gene matches. The CDR3 has 15 residues. The germline V gene has CDR1 LNHNV and CDR2 YYDKDF (reference sequence). The CDR3 reads CATSSGTSGVNEQFF. The CDR3 DNA reads as TGTGCCACCAGCAGCGGGACTAGCGGGGTCAATGAGCAGTTCTTC.

V usage is TRBV20-1 and J usage is TRBJ2-1, with unresolved D. Germline CDR1 DFQATT, CDR2 SNEGSKA (reference sequence). This CDR3 region has 11 residues. The CDR3 sequence: CSTNTYNEQFF. Written as DNA, the CDR3 is TGCAGCACCAACACTTACAATGAGCAGTTCTTC.

The rearrangement joins TRBV5-4 to TRBJ2-3, with D possibly matching TRBD1 (6 bases). V shed 3 bases and J shed 5 bases, with 7 bases lying between them. The CDR3 contains 12 residues. Germline V gene sequence: CDR1 SGHNT, CDR2 YYREEE (reference sequence). CDR3 protein: CASSSDRDTQYF. In nucleotides, the CDR3 is TGTGCCAGCAGCTCGGACAGAGATACGCAGTATTTT.

The chain uses TRBV12-5 and TRBJ2-1, with a tentative D call TRBD2 (6 bases). The CDR3 loop spans 16 amino acids. Trimming removed 7 bases from V and 3 bases from J, with 19 bases in between. Germline CDR1 and CDR2: LGHNT and FRNRAP. The DNA of the CDR3 is TGTGCTAGTGCTGCGGGGACCGCCGGGAGCTACAATGAGCAGTTCTTC. It yields the protein CASAAGTAGSYNEQFF.

The J gene is TRBJ1-2, the V gene TRBV6-1; unclear D gene. The V end lost 5 bases, the J end lost 4 bases, and 11 bases lay between the germline ends. CDR1 and CDR2 (germline): MNHNS, SASEGT. The CDR3 has 13 amino acids. The CDR3 bases are TGTGCCAGCAGTCTTTCGGCCAGCTATGGCTACACCTTC. Its protein is CASSLSASYGYTF.